The rows below give T cell receptor beta chains drawn from one sample of a study of blood T cells in healthy people across ages. TCRdb recomputed calls from the 5' RACE reads with MiXCR, one row per CDR3 protein. Of about 770,000 distinct CDR3 sequences in the sample, more than 40% were seen once. The sequencing sample was made of blood. The receptors originated from a man in his 60s in good health. Each CDR3 is given with its conserved first and last residue. The order of the fields is J gene, V gene, CDR3 protein.

TRBJ2-7 | TRBV12-3/TRBV12-4 | CASSRGEVSYEQYF
TRBJ2-5 | TRBV20-1 | CSARDTAAETQYF
TRBJ2-7 | TRBV7-8 | CASSLTTPPYEQYF
TRBJ1-6 | TRBV20-1 | CSARGRSNSPLHF
TRBJ1-5 | TRBV4-2 | CASSQTKTGTQPQHF
TRBJ2-7 | TRBV7-6 | CASSRRDRADEQYF
TRBJ2-7 | TRBV4-1 | CASSQPGQGIEAYEQYF
TRBJ2-5 | TRBV28 | CAISTPQETQYF
TRBJ2-7 | TRBV6-5 | CASSPRLEGGGYEQYF
TRBJ2-1 | TRBV27 | CASRPIAGTGGFNEQFF
TRBJ1-2 | TRBV5-1 | CASSLDVGRSYGYTF
TRBJ2-7 | TRBV6-6 | CASSRRIYEQYF
TRBJ2-3 | TRBV12-3/TRBV12-4 | CVSSPRGAGGSDTQYF
TRBJ2-1 | TRBV15 | CATSRDEETQFF
TRBJ2-3 | TRBV27 | CASSLSIDSEGRTDTQYF
TRBJ2-7 | TRBV6-4 | CASSDSTRESSYEQYF